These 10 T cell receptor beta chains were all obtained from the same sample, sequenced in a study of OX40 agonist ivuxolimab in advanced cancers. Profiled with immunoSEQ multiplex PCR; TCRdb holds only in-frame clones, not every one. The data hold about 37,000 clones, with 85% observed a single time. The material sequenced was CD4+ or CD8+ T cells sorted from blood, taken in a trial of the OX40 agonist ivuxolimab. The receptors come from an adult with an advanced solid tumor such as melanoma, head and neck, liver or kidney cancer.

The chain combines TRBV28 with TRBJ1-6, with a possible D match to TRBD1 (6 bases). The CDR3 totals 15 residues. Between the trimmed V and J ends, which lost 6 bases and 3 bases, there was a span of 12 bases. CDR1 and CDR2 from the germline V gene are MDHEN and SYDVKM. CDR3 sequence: CASRNDRLYNSPLHF. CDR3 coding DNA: TGTGCCAGCAGAAATGACAGGCTCTATAATTCACCCCTCCACTTT.

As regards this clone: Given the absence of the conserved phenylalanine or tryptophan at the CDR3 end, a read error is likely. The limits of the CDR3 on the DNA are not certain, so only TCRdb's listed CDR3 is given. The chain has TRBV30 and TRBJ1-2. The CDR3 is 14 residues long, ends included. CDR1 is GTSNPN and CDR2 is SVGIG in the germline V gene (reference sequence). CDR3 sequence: CAWSVPASPSIHLR.

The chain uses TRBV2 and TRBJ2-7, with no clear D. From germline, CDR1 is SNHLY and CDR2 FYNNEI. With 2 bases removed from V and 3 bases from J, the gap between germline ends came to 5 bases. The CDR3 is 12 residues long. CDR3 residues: CASSELGYEQYF. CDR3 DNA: TGTGCCAGCAGTGAATTGGGCTACGAGCAGTACTTC.

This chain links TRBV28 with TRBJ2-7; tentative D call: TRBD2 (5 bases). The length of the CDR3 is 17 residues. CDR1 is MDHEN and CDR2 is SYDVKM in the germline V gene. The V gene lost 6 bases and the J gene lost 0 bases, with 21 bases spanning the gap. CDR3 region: CASSPGVLVWSSYEQYF. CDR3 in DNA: TGTGCCAGCAGCCCCGGGGTGCTTGTTTGGAGCTCCTACGAGCAGTACTTC. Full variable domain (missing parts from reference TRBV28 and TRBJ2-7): DVKVTQSSRYLVKRTGEKVFLECVQDMDHENMFWYRQDPGLGLRLIYFSYDVKMKEKGDIPEGYSVSREKKERFSLILESASTNQTSMYLCASSPGVLVWSSYEQYFGPGTRLTVT.

CDR3 bases: TGTGCCAGCAGCCCGAGGGACAGGGACAGGGGAACCCAGTACTTC. Protein: CASSPRDRDRGTQYF. The chain couples TRBV11-2 to TRBJ2-5; 10 bases line up with TRBD1. Germline V gives CDR1 SGHAT, CDR2 FQNNGV. This CDR3 has 15 residues. V lost 5 bases to trimming and J lost 8 bases; unmatched junction nucleotides: 11. Variable domain in full (rest from reference TRBV11-2 and TRBJ2-5): EAGVAQSPRYKIIEKRQSVAFWCNPISGHATLYWYQQILGQGPKLLIQFQNNGVVDDSQLPKDRFSAERLKGVDSTLKIQPAKLEDSAVYLCASSPRDRDRGTQYFGPGTRLLVL.

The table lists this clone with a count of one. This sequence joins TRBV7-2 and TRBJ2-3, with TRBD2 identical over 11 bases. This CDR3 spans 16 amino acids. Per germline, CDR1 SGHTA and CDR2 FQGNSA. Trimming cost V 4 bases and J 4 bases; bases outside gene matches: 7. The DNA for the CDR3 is TGTGCCAGCAGCTGGGCACTAGCGGGGGAAGCAGATACGCAGTATTTT. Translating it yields CASSWALAGEADTQYF.

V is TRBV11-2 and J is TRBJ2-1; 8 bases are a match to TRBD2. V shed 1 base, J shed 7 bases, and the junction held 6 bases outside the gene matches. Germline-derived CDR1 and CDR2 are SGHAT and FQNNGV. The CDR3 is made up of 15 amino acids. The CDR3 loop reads CASSLGQRESNEQFF. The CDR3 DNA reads TGTGCCAGCAGCTTAGGCCAGCGGGAGTCGAATGAGCAGTTCTTC.

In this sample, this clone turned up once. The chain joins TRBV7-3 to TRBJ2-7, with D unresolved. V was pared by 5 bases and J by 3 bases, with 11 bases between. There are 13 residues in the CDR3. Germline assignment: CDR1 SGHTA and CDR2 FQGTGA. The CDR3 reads CASSPFEDYEQYF. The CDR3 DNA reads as TGTGCCAGCAGCCCCTTCGAGGACTACGAGCAGTACTTC.

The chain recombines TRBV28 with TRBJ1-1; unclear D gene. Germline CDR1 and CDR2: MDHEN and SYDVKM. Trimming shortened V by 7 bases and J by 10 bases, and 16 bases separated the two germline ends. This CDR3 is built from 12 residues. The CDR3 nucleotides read TGTGCCAGCACTCGTAGTGAGCTCGGAGCTTTCTTT. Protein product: CASTRSELGAFF.

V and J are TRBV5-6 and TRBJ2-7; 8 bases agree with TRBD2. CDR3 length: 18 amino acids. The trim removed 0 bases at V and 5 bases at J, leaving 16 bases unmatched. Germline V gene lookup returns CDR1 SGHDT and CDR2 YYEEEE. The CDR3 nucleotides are TGTGCCAGCAGCTTGGGACCCGGTTTGGCGGGAGGTAGGCACGAGCAGTACTTC. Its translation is CASSLGPGLAGGRHEQYF.